These 24 T cell receptor beta chains originate from one sample sequenced in a study of T cell changes during pregnancy in multiple sclerosis. Here immunoSEQ multiplex PCR was the method, and the copy in TCRdb shows in-frame clones only, minus some. The repertoire holds around 47,000 clones, with approximately 96% as singletons. The sequenced sample was peripheral blood, obtained in the second trimester of pregnancy. Receptors were obtained from a female donor with multiple sclerosis, enrolled in a pregnancy study.

The J gene is TRBJ2-7, the V gene TRBV4-3; unclear D gene. This CDR3 has 15 amino acids. Per the germline V gene, CDR1 is LGHNA and CDR2 is YSLEER. Trimming shortened V by 0 bases and J by 0 bases, and 9 bases separated the two germline ends. CDR3 DNA sequence: TGCGCCAGCAGCCAAGAAATTGCGGACTCCTACGAGCAGTACTTC. Amino acid sequence: CASSQEIADSYEQYF.

Written as DNA, the CDR3 is TGTGCCAGCAGCTTCGAAGGGACAGCGAACACTGAAGCTTTCTTT. Translating gives CASSFEGTANTEAFF. V and J are TRBV7-9 and TRBJ1-1; 7 bases are shared with TRBD1. The CDR3 runs to 15 residues. Germline loops: CDR1 SEHNR, CDR2 FQNEAQ (reference sequence). V was pared by 3 bases and J by 1 base, with 5 bases of the junction left unmatched. The whole variable domain, remainder taken from reference TRBV7-9 and TRBJ1-1, is DTGVSQNPRHKITKRGQNVTFRCDPISEHNRLYWYRQTLGQGPEFLTYFQNEAQLEKSRLLSDRFSAERPKGSFSTLEIQRTEQGDSAMYLCASSFEGTANTEAFFGQGTRLTVV.

The chain couples TRBV19 to TRBJ1-2; 8 positions agree with TRBD1. The CDR3 contains 17 residues. CDR1 is LNHDA and CDR2 is SQIVND in the germline V gene (reference sequence). V was clipped by 7 bases and J by 2 bases; unmatched bases: 15. The CDR3 sequence is CASKPIQGAKGNYGYTF. The DNA for the CDR3 is TGTGCCAGTAAGCCTATCCAGGGGGCCAAAGGCAACTATGGCTACACCTTC.

This sequence joins TRBV27 and TRBJ2-6, with 7 bases matching TRBD1. The CDR3 spans 20 residues. Germline-derived CDR1 and CDR2 are MNHEY and SMNVEV (reference sequence). Trimming removed 5 bases from V and 0 bases from J; junction bases left unmatched: 16. Here the CDR3 DNA reads TGTGCCAGCAGTCCCCGCCCCCACAGGGGAATGGGCTCTGGGGCCAACGTCCTGACTTTC. Translation: CASSPRPHRGMGSGANVLTF.

This sequence joins TRBV5-4 and TRBJ1-3; D call uncertain. Germline V gives CDR1 SGHNT, CDR2 YYREEE (reference sequence). The ends were cut back, 6 bases at V and 0 bases at J, with 10 bases in the middle. CDR3 size: 14 residues. DNA for the CDR3: TGTGCCAGCACCTCCGCAGGCTCTGGAAACACCATATATTTT. Protein product: CASTSAGSGNTIYF.

This clone has a single count. The chain joins TRBV7-7 to TRBJ2-7; maybe TRBD1 (5 bases). Germline CDR1 SSHAT, CDR2 FNYEAQ (reference sequence). CDR3 size: 13 residues. The V gene lost 1 base and the J gene lost 6 bases, with 10 bases spanning the gap. CDR3 sequence reads: CASSLGKGAEQYF. The CDR3 coding sequence is TGTGCCAGCAGCTTAGGAAAAGGGGCCGAGCAGTACTTC. Combining the CDR3 with reference TRBV7-7 and TRBJ2-7 gives the whole variable domain GAGVSQSPRYKVTKRGQDVTLRCDPISSHATLYWYQQALGQGPEFLTYFNYEAQPDKSGLPSDRFSAERPEGSISTLTIQRTEQRDSAMYRCASSLGKGAEQYFGPGTRLTVT.

The chain joins TRBV7-3 to TRBJ2-6, with 9 positions matching TRBD1. Per the germline V gene, CDR1 is SGHTA and CDR2 is FQGTGA. J lost 2 bases, V lost 1 base, and 3 bases had no gene match. This CDR3 is built from 17 residues. CDR3 region: CASSLKRDRAGANVLTF. CDR3 nucleotide sequence: TGTGCCAGCAGCTTAAAAAGGGACAGGGCTGGGGCCAACGTCCTGACTTTC.

The chain has TRBV7-2 and TRBJ2-7; TRBD1 matches 7 bases. The germline CDR1 and CDR2 sequences are SGHTA and FQGNSA. There are 13 residues in the CDR3. The junction had 5 bases not matched to a gene; V was cut back by 7 bases and J by 2 bases. The CDR3: CASIRTGTYEQYF. CDR3 bases: TGTGCCAGCATAAGGACAGGAACCTACGAGCAGTACTTC.

This sequence joins TRBV19 and TRBJ2-7; TRBD1 aligns across 9 bases. This CDR3 has 15 residues. With 3 bases clipped from V and 4 bases from J, the junction kept 7 bases outside the gene matches. Germline CDR1 is LNHDA and CDR2 is SQIVND (reference sequence). CDR3 sequence: CASSIPGQGLYEQYF. The DNA of the CDR3 is TGTGCCAGTAGTATCCCGGGACAGGGACTGTACGAGCAGTACTTC.

The chain uses TRBV4-1 and TRBJ2-3; possibly TRBD2 for D (7 bases). Trimming took off 4 bases at V and 5 bases at J, with 13 bases between the two ends. Per germline, CDR1 MGHRA and CDR2 YSYEKL. The CDR3 has 14 amino acids. CDR3 in amino acids: CASSPGGAGDTQYF. In nucleotides, the CDR3 is TGCGCCAGCAGCCCTGGGGGGGCGGGAGATACGCAGTATTTT.

V usage is TRBV9 and J usage is TRBJ2-1; D possibly corresponds to TRBD1 (7 bases). The length of the CDR3 is 14 residues. Per the germline V gene, CDR1 is SGDLS and CDR2 is YYNGEE. Trimming cost V 4 bases and J 4 bases, with 12 bases left between them. The CDR3 region is CASSPGGLYNEQFF. The CDR3 DNA follows: TGTGCCAGCAGCCCAGGGGGGCTATACAATGAGCAGTTCTTC.

J is TRBJ2-5 and V is TRBV5-1; 11 nucleotides agree with TRBD2. Per germline, CDR1 SGHRS and CDR2 YFSETQ. V trimming: 0 bases; J trimming: 1 base; junction bases outside the gene matches: 8. The CDR3 consists of 18 residues. CDR3 nucleotide sequence: TGCGCCAGCAGCTTGGCCCCCCGTACTAGCGGGGGCCAAGAGACCCAGTACTTC. Encoded protein: CASSLAPRTSGGQETQYF.

This clone was recorded once. The V and J genes are TRBV18 and TRBJ1-3; tentatively, D is TRBD1 (5 bases). Per germline, CDR1 KGHSH and CDR2 LQKENI. This CDR3 is built from 12 residues. Trimming pared 5 bases from V and 7 bases from J, leaving 9 bases between. CDR3 region: CASSSQGNTIYF. CDR3 nucleotide sequence: TGTGCCAGCTCATCGCAGGGCAACACCATATATTTT.

The rearrangement links TRBV2 to TRBJ1-4; TRBD1 aligns across 8 bases. The CDR3 covers 15 residues. The V gene end was trimmed by 1 base and the J gene end by 5 bases; junction bases not matched to a gene: 3. Per germline, CDR1 SNHLY and CDR2 FYNNEI. CDR3 DNA sequence: TGTGCCAGCAGTGAAGGTACAGGGGGAAATGAAAAACTGTTTTTT. Residues: CASSEGTGGNEKLFF.

A single count supports this clone. The gene calls are TRBV18 and TRBJ2-1, with 12 bases lining up with TRBD2. J gave up 7 bases and V 1 base, and 11 bases lay outside the gene matches. Germline values: CDR1 KGHSH, CDR2 LQKENI. The CDR3 totals 18 residues. DNA of the CDR3: TGTGCCAGCTCACCACAACTTGCGACTAGCGGGAGAGGGAATGAGCAGTTCTTC. Encoded protein: CASSPQLATSGRGNEQFF.

The rearrangement joins TRBV7-3 to TRBJ2-2; 7 nucleotides align to TRBD2. J lost 4 bases, V lost 2 bases, and 1 base had no gene match. The CDR3 spans 14 residues. From germline, CDR1 is SGHTA and CDR2 FQGTGA. DNA of the CDR3: TGTGCCAGCAGCTTAGCGGGAGTCACCGGGGAGCTGTTTTTT. As protein: CASSLAGVTGELFF.

The DNA for the CDR3 is TGTGCCAGCAGCCCCTCTGAGGGAAACACCATATATTTT. The encoded protein is CASSPSEGNTIYF. V is TRBV7-3 and J is TRBJ1-3; D not resolved. The V end lost 5 bases, the J end lost 4 bases, and 9 bases lay between the germline ends. The CDR3 consists of 13 residues. The germline V gene encodes CDR1 SGHTA and CDR2 FQGTGA.

The chain has TRBV5-8 and TRBJ2-3, with 8 bases that match TRBD1. CDR1 is SGHTS, CDR2 YDEGEE, per germline. The CDR3 is 17 residues long. J lost 1 base, V lost 2 bases, and 9 bases had no gene match. The CDR3 loop reads CASSFTPTGVGTDTQYF. Here the CDR3 DNA reads TGTGCCAGCAGCTTCACCCCGACAGGGGTGGGCACAGATACGCAGTATTTT.

The table lists this clone with a count of one. The chain combines TRBV18 with TRBJ2-2, with 8 bases matching TRBD1. J lost 3 bases, V lost 0 bases, and 9 bases had no gene match. Germline CDR1 reads KGHSH; CDR2 reads LQKENI. The CDR3 spans 18 residues. The CDR3 bases are TGTGCCAGCTCACCACCCGGCAGGGGGCATCGGGACACCGGGGAGCTGTTTTTT. Encoded protein: CASSPPGRGHRDTGELFF.

The CDR3 DNA reads as TGTGCCAGCTCACCGTCGCCGTCCGAGCGGGGCTACACCTTC. Residues: CASSPSPSERGYTF. The genes are TRBV18 and TRBJ1-2; D unclear. The germline V gene encodes CDR1 KGHSH and CDR2 LQKENI. This CDR3 has 14 amino acids. The V end lost 3 bases, the J end lost 8 bases, and 16 bases lay between the germline ends.

CDR3 residues: CASSLTGALNEKLFF. The DNA of the CDR3 is TGTGCCAGCAGCTTAACCGGTGCGCTTAATGAAAAACTGTTTTTT. The gene calls are TRBV7-3 and TRBJ1-4; no firm D call. This CDR3 contains 15 residues. Trimming took 0 bases from V and 4 from J, leaving 9 bases between them. The V gene's germline CDR1 is SGHTA and CDR2 FQGTGA.

The V and J genes are TRBV6-5 and TRBJ1-4, with TRBD1 as a possible D gene (5 bases). V gave up 5 bases and J gave up 2 bases, with 12 bases separating them. CDR3 length: 15 amino acids. Germline V gene data show CDR1 as MNHEY and CDR2 as SVGAGI. The CDR3 DNA is TGTGCCAGCAGTACCCTCAGGGCGACTAATGAAAAACTGTTTTTT. Its translation is CASSTLRATNEKLFF.

CDR3 protein: CASSLFSQRSTDTQYF. CDR3 sequence (DNA): TGTGCCAGCAGTTTATTCTCCCAGCGGAGCACAGATACGCAGTATTTT. The chain links TRBV27 to TRBJ2-3; tentative D call: TRBD2 (5 bases). The CDR3 has 16 residues. CDR1 MNHEY and CDR2 SMNVEV come from the germline V gene (reference sequence). V was cut by 1 base and J by 0 bases, with 11 bases left in between.

This chain joins TRBV7-2 and TRBJ1-1, with no clear D. CDR3 size: 12 residues. Germline CDR1 reads SGHTA; CDR2 reads FQGNSA. The V end was cut by 3 bases, the J end by 5 bases, with 7 bases between. This chain's CDR3 is CASSFSLTEAFF. The DNA of the CDR3 is TGTGCCAGCAGCTTTTCTCTGACTGAAGCTTTCTTT.